This note documents a single T cell receptor beta chain sequence. The CDR3 consists of 17 residues. Germline V gives CDR1 LGHDT, CDR2 YNNKEL (reference sequence). Trimming at V came to 4 bases and at J to 4 bases, leaving 9 bases not matched to a gene. The data originate from a study of blood T cell repertoires in COVID-19. Across the whole study: Researchers got acute and convalescent COVID-19 samples from the United States, Italy and Spain. PBMCs, B-cell-depleted T cells, or T cells were the source of the cDNA or gDNA that made up the material.

Per the study methods: Quantification of nucleated cells was approximated via reference gene primer amplification. Profiled with immunoSEQ multiplex PCR; TCRdb holds only in-frame clones, not every one. V, J and clone size were drawn from that table, and D and trimming were deduced from the DNA. The data show 55,000 to 65,000 clones, 80% to 95% seen once. Sequenced: peripheral blood. The chain joins TRBV3-1 (or the pseudogene TRBV3-2) to TRBJ2-5; 13 bases align to TRBD2. The TCR sequence derives from a woman aged 80 or older with active COVID-19. CDR3 in amino acids: CASSPGGGLAGSETQYF. The CDR3 nucleotides read TGTGCCAGCAGCCCCGGAGGGGGACTAGCGGGATCAGAGACCCAGTACTTC.